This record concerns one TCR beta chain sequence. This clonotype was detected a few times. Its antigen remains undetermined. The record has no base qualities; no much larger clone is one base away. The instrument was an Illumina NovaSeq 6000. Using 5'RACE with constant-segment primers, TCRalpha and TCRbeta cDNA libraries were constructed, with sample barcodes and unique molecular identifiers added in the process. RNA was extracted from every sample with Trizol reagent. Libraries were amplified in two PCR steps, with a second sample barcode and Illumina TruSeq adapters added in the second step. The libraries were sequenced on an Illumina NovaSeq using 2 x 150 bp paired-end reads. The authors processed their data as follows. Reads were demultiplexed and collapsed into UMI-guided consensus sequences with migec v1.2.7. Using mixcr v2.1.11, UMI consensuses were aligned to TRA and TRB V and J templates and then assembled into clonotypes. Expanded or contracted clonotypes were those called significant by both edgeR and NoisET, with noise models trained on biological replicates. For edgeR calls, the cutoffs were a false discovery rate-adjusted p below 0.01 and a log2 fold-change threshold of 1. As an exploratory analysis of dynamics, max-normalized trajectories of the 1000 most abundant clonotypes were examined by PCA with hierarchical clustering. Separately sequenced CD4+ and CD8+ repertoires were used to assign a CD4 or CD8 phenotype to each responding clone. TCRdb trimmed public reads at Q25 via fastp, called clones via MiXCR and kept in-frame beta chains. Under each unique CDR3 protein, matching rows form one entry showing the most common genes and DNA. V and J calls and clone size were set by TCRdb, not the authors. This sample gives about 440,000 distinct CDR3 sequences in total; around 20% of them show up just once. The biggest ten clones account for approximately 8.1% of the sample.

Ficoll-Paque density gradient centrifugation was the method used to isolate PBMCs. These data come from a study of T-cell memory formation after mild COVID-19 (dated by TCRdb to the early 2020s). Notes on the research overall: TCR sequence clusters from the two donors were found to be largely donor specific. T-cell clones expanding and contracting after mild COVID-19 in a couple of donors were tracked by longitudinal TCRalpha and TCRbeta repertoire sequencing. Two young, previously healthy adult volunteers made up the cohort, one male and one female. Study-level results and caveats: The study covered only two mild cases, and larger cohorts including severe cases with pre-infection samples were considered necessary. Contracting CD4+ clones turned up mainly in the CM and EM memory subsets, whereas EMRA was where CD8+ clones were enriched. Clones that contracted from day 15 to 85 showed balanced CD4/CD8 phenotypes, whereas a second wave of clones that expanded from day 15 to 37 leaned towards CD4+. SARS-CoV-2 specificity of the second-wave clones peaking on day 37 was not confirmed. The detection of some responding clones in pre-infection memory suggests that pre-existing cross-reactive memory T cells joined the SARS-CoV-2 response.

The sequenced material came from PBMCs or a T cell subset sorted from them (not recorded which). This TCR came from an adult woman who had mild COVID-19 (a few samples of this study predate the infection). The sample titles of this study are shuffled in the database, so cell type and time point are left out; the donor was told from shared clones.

CDR3 loop: CATSARFF. In nucleotide form, the sequence is TGTGCCACCAGTGCCCGGTTCTTC. This chain joins TRBV24-1 to TRBJ2-1; no D gene can be assigned with confidence. Including the terminal cysteine and phenylalanine, the CDR3 comprises 8 residues. Solely the CDR3 DNA is kept, with 24 bases framed from the first base. The V and J ends are trimmed by 5 bases and 15 bases, leaving 4 bases between them. Sequences KGHDR (CDR1) and SFDVKD (CDR2) are obtained from the germline V gene.